A selection of T cell receptor beta chains follows, all from one sample in a study of cytomegalovirus exposure and HLA in healthy donors. Here immunoSEQ multiplex PCR was the method, and the copy in TCRdb shows in-frame clones only, minus some. This table holds more than 150,000 clones, 70% to 85% found once. The material sequenced was PBMCs. These receptors originate from a man aged 18 to 29 in good health and CMV-seronegative. Both conserved end residues are part of each CDR3. The D gene is left open where the match is weak. Size is omitted from some rows. Given values are once, few, many or a class for expanded clones.

CDR3nt | CDR3aa | v_gene | d_gene | abundance | j_gene
TGTGCCAGCAGCTTAGGTCCCGGGACAGGGGCCTCTGGCTACACCTTC | CASSLGPGTGASGYTF | TRBV11-2 | TRBD1 | NA | TRBJ1-2
TGTGCCAGCAGCTTAGGAAGCCGGGTCCCTAGCACAGATACGCAGTATTTT | CASSLGSRVPSTDTQYF | TRBV11-3 | NA | NA | TRBJ2-3
TGTGCCAGCTCACCGACAGGGGGCCCATCTAACTATGGCTACACCTTC | CASSPTGGPSNYGYTF | TRBV18 | TRBD1 | NA | TRBJ1-2
TGTGCCAGTAGAAGGGGCAGTGGATCAGATACGCAGTATTTT | CASRRGSGSDTQYF | TRBV19 | NA | NA | TRBJ2-3
TGTGCCAGCAGCCAAGGGGTGCTGGGGGCCACCTTC | CASSQGVLGATF | TRBV4-2 | NA | NA | TRBJ1-2
TGTGCCAGCAGCAGCGGGACCGACCATCATGGCTACACCTTC | CASSSGTDHHGYTF | TRBV6-1 | NA | once | TRBJ1-2
TGTGCCAGTAATACTAGCGGGAGGCGGACCGGGGAGCTGTTTTTT | CASNTSGRRTGELFF | TRBV19 | TRBD2 | once | TRBJ2-2
TGTGCCTGGAGTGTGGGGCTTGCAACTAATGAAAAACTGTTTTTT | CAWSVGLATNEKLFF | TRBV30 | NA | NA | TRBJ1-4
TGTGCCAGCAGCTTAATAGGACTAGCGGGGAGCACAGATACGCAGTATTTT | CASSLIGLAGSTDTQYF | TRBV7-8 | TRBD2 | NA | TRBJ2-3
TGTGCCAGCAGTTTCCGGACAGGGGGATTCGAGACCCAGTACTTC | CASSFRTGGFETQYF | TRBV5-6 | TRBD1 | once | TRBJ2-5
TGTGCCAGCTCGCGCGGTGGCGGGGGGGCCGCCGATACGCAGTATTTT | CASSRGGGGAADTQYF | TRBV11-3 | TRBD2 | NA | TRBJ2-3
TGTGCCAGCAGCCCCACGACAGGGCTATATGGCTACACCTTC | CASSPTTGLYGYTF | TRBV5-6 | TRBD1 | NA | TRBJ1-2
TGTGCCAGCAGTGAAGGGGGCTACGGTGAGACCCAGTACTTC | CASSEGGYGETQYF | TRBV25-1 | NA | NA | TRBJ2-5
TGTGCCAGTAAGAAACAGGGAGAAGGGACCGGGGAGCTGTTTTTT | CASKKQGEGTGELFF | TRBV9 | NA | NA | TRBJ2-2
TGTGCCAGCAGTTTCGTTCCGGTCCCCCCGGTCGCCCAGTACTTC | CASSFVPVPPVAQYF | TRBV27 | NA | NA | TRBJ2-5
TGTGCCAGCAGCCGAACCGGGACTAGCGGAAGCACAGATACGCAGTATTTT | CASSRTGTSGSTDTQYF | TRBV5-5 | TRBD2 | NA | TRBJ2-3
TGTGCCAGCAGTTGGCAGGGGGTCAGCTCCTACAATGAGCAGTTCTTC | CASSWQGVSSYNEQFF | TRBV6-5 | TRBD1 | NA | TRBJ2-1
TGTGCCAGCACTTTGGGGGAGGCCACTGAAGCTTTCTTT | CASTLGEATEAFF | TRBV2 | NA | NA | TRBJ1-1
TGTGCCACCAGCAGTGGGGACAGGGGGGCCCTCATGGGCTACACCTTC | CATSSGDRGALMGYTF | TRBV15 | TRBD1 | NA | TRBJ1-2
TGTGCCAGCAGCTTGCATACCAGCTATGGCTACACCTTC | CASSLHTSYGYTF | TRBV7-9 | NA | once | TRBJ1-2
TGTGCCAGCAGCTTCGGGACAGGGAGCACCGGGGAGCTGTTTTTT | CASSFGTGSTGELFF | TRBV7-9 | TRBD1 | NA | TRBJ2-2
TGTGCCAGCAGTTACTCAACAGGGGGGGTGGAGACCCAGTACTTC | CASSYSTGGVETQYF | TRBV6-5 | NA | NA | TRBJ2-5
TGTGCCAGCAGTCCGGGACTAGCGGGGGGATACGAGCAGTACTTC | CASSPGLAGGYEQYF | TRBV9 | TRBD2 | NA | TRBJ2-7
TGTGCCACCAGCAGGACACCGGGACAGAGCTCAACTAATGAAAAACTGTTTTTT | CATSRTPGQSSTNEKLFF | TRBV15 | TRBD1 | NA | TRBJ1-4
TGTGCCAGCAGCCATCGGGACAGGGCCGAATCACCCCTCCACTTT | CASSHRDRAESPLHF | TRBV5-4 | TRBD1 | few | TRBJ1-6
TGTGCCAGCAGGATATCAGGGGGAAGGGAAGCTTTCTTT | CASRISGGREAFF | TRBV7-9 | TRBD1 | NA | TRBJ1-1
TGTGCCAGCTCACCACCGGGCTGGAACACTGAAGCTTTCTTT | CASSPPGWNTEAFF | TRBV18 | NA | NA | TRBJ1-1
TGTGCCAGCAGCTTGGACAGGGCGAACTATGGCTACACCTTC | CASSLDRANYGYTF | TRBV5-4 | NA | few | TRBJ1-2
TGTGCCAGCAACGGGAATGAGCAGTTCTTC | CASNGNEQFF | TRBV2 | NA | few | TRBJ2-1
TGTGCCAGCAGCTCAAGCCCAGGGGGTCTTACGTACGAGCAGTACTTC | CASSSSPGGLTYEQYF | TRBV7-8 | TRBD1 | NA | TRBJ2-7
TGCGCCAGCAGCGAGGTCTGGATTGGCACGGGGAGGTCCAAAAACATTCAGTACTTC | CASSEVWIGTGRSKNIQYF | TRBV10-1 | NA | NA | TRBJ2-4
TGTGCCAGCAGTGATGGGCAGGGGGTAACTCAGCCCCAGCATTTT | CASSDGQGVTQPQHF | TRBV25-1 | TRBD1 | NA | TRBJ1-5
TGCGCCAGCAGCCTCAGTCCGGGACTAGCGGGAGGGCCGGTGTACAATGAGCAGTTCTTC | CASSLSPGLAGGPVYNEQFF | TRBV4-1 | TRBD2 | few | TRBJ2-1
TGTGCCAGTAGTTGGGACATTGCCTTCGGGAACACTGAAGCTTTCTTT | CASSWDIAFGNTEAFF | TRBV19 | NA | NA | TRBJ1-1
TGTGCCAGCAGCTCAATATCGCTGGGACTAGCGGGGGGTCAAGAGACCCAGTACTTC | CASSSISLGLAGGQETQYF | TRBV7-9 | TRBD2 | once | TRBJ2-5
TGTGCCAGCAGCCAAGAGGAACCACTAGCGGAGTACGGTACGCAGTATTTT | CASSQEEPLAEYGTQYF | TRBV4-2 | TRBD2 | NA | TRBJ2-3
TGTGCCAGCAGCTTATGGACTAGCGACTACGAGCAGTACTTC | CASSLWTSDYEQYF | TRBV7-9 | TRBD2 | NA | TRBJ2-7